This TCR beta chain was captured in a study of blood T cell repertoires in COVID-19. This CDR3 comprises 15 residues. The ends lost 5 bases at V and 9 bases at J; junction bases unmatched: 10. Looked up from germline, CDR1 is KGHSH and CDR2 is LQKENI. Study processing details: Estimation of nucleated cell counts was performed using reference gene primer amplification. The table came from immunoSEQ multiplex PCR; TCRdb's copy has only in-frame clones and leaves some out. That table gives V, J and clone size, and the DNA gave D and trimming. Of over 90,000 clones in the sample, 70% to 90% were seen once. This clone was detected once.

J is TRBJ1-6 and V is TRBV18; 7 positions match TRBD1. The sample consisted of peripheral blood. This sequence was found in a man older than 75 with acute or convalescent COVID-19. The CDR3 nucleotides read TGTGCCAGCTCAGAAAGGGACAGCAATGCTTCACCCCTCCACTTT. Encoded protein: CASSERDSNASPLHF.